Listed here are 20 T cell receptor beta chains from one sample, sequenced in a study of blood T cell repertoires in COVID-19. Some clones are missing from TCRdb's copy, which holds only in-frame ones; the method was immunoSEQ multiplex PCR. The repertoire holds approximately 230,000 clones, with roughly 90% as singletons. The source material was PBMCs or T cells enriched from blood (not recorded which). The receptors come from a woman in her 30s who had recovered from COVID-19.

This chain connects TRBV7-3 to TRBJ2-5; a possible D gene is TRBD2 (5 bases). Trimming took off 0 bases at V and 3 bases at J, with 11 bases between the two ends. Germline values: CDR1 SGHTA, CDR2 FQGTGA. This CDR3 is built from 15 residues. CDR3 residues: CASSLTGQRKETQYF. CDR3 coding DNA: TGTGCCAGCAGCTTAACCGGTCAGCGGAAAGAGACCCAGTACTTC.

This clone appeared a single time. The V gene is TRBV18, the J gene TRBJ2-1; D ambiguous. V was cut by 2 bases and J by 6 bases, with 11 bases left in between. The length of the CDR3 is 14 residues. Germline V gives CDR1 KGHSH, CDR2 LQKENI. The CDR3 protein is CASSPSRSPNEQFF. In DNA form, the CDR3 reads TGTGCCAGCTCACCATCGCGGAGTCCCAATGAGCAGTTCTTC.

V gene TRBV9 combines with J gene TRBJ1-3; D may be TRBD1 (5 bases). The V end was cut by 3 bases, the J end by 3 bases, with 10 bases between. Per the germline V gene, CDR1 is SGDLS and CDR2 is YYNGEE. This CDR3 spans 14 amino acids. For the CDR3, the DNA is TGTGCCAGCAGCGCAGGGTTTTTTGGAAACACCATATATTTT. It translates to CASSAGFFGNTIYF.

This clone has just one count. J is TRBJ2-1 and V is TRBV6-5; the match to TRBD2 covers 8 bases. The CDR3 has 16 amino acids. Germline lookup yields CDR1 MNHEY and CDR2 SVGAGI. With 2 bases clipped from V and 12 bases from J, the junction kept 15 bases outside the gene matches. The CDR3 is CASSYDGSGIGSWQFF. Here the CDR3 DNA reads TGTGCCAGCAGTTACGATGGTAGCGGGATCGGGAGTTGGCAGTTCTTC.

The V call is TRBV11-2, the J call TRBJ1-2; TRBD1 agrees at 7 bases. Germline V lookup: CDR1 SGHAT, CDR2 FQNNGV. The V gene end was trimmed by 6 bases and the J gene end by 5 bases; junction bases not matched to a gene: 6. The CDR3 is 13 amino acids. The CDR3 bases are TGTGCCAGCAGATCGACAGGGCCTTATGGCTACACCTTC. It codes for CASRSTGPYGYTF.

CDR3 nucleotides: TGTGCCAGTAGTCACCGGACAGGGCAGTCAGGGGCCAACGTCCTGACTTTC. This gives the protein CASSHRTGQSGANVLTF. The chain is built from TRBV19 and TRBJ2-6, with 8 positions matching TRBD1. Germline assignment: CDR1 LNHDA and CDR2 SQIVND (reference sequence). With 5 bases clipped from V and 4 bases from J, the junction kept 10 bases outside the gene matches. This CDR3 region has 17 residues.

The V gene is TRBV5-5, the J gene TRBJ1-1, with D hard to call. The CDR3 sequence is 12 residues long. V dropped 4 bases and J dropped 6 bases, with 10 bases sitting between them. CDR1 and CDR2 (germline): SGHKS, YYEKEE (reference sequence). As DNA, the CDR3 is TGTGCCAGCAGCCCCCATCCCCCTGAAGCTTTCTTT. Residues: CASSPHPPEAFF.

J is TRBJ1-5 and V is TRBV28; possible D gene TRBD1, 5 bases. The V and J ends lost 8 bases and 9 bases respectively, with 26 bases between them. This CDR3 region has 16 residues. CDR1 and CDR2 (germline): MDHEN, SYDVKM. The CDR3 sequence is CASVAVGGNTGWPQHF. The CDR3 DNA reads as TGTGCCAGCGTTGCTGTCGGGGGGAACACAGGTTGGCCCCAGCATTTT.

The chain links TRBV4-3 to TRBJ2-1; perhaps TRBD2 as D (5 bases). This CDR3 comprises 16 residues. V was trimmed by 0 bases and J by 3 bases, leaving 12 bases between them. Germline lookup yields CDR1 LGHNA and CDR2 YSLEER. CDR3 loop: CASSQEMERFYNEQFF. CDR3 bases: TGCGCCAGCAGCCAAGAAATGGAGCGGTTCTACAATGAGCAGTTCTTC.

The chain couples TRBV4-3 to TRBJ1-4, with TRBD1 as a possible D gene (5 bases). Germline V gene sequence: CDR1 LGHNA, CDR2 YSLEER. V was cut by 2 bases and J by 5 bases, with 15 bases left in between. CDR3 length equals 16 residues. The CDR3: CASSQFVVGVNEKLFF. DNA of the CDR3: TGCGCCAGCAGCCAATTCGTCGTAGGGGTAAATGAAAAACTGTTTTTT.

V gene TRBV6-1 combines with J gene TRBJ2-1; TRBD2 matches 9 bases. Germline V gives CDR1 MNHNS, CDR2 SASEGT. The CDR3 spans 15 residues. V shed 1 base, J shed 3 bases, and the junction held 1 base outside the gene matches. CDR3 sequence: CASSEVAGVYNEQFF. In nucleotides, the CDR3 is TGTGCCAGCAGTGAAGTAGCGGGAGTCTACAATGAGCAGTTCTTC.

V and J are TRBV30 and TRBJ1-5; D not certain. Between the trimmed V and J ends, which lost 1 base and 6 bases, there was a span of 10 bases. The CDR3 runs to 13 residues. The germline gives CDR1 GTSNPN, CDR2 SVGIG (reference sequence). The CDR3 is CAWSGLGGQPQHF. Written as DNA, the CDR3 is TGTGCCTGGAGTGGACTGGGAGGTCAGCCCCAGCATTTT.

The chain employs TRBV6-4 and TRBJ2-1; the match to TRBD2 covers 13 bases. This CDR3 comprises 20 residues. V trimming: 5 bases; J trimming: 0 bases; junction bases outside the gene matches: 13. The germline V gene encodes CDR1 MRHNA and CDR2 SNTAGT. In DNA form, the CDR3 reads TGTGCCAGCAGTCACCGACTAGCGGGAGGACGTTCCTCCTCCTACAATGAGCAGTTCTTC. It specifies CASSHRLAGGRSSSYNEQFF.

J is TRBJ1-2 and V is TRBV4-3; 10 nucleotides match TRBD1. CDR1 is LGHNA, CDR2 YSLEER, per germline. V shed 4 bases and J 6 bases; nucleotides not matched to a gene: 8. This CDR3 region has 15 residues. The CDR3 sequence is CASSPSRQGAHGYTF. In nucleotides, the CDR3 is TGCGCCAGCAGCCCGTCACGACAGGGGGCCCATGGCTACACCTTC.

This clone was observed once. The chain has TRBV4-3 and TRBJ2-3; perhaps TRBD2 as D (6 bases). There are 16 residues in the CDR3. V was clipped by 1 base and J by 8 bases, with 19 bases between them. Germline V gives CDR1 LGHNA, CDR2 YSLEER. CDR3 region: CASSQVNSGVMFTQYF. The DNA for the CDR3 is TGCGCCAGCAGCCAAGTTAATTCGGGAGTGATGTTTACGCAGTATTTT.

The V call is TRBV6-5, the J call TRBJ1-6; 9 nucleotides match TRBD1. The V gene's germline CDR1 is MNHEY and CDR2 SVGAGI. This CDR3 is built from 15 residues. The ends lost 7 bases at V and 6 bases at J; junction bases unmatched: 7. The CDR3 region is CASNLAGQGNSPLHF. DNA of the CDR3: TGTGCCAGCAACTTGGCGGGACAGGGTAATTCACCCCTCCACTTT.

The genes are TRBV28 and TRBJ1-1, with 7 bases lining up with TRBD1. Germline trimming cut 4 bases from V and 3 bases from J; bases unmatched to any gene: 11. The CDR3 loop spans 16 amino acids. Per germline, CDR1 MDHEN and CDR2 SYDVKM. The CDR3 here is CASSSAGGPTDTEAFF. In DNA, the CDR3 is TGTGCCAGCAGTTCGGCAGGGGGGCCCACGGACACTGAAGCTTTCTTT.

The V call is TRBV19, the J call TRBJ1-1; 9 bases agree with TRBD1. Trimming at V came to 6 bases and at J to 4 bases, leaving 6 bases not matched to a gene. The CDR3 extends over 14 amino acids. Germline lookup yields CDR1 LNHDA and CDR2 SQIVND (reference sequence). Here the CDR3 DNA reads TGTGCCAGTAGCCAAGTACAGGGGGCCACTGAAGCTTTCTTT. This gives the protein CASSQVQGATEAFF.

CDR3 region: CASSLARWNQPQHF. CDR3 DNA: TGTGCCAGCAGTTTAGCACGGTGGAATCAGCCCCAGCATTTT. The V and J genes are TRBV27 and TRBJ1-5; D unclear. V shed 2 bases and J shed 4 bases, with 9 bases lying between them. The germline gives CDR1 MNHEY, CDR2 SMNVEV (reference sequence). This CDR3 has 14 amino acids.

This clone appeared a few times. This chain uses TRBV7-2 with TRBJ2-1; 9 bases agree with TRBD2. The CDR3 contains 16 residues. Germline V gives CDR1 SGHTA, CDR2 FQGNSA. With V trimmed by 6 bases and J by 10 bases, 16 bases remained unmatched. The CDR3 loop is CASSLRPASGISEQFF. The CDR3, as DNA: TGTGCCAGCAGTCTACGGCCCGCTAGCGGGATTAGCGAGCAGTTCTTC.